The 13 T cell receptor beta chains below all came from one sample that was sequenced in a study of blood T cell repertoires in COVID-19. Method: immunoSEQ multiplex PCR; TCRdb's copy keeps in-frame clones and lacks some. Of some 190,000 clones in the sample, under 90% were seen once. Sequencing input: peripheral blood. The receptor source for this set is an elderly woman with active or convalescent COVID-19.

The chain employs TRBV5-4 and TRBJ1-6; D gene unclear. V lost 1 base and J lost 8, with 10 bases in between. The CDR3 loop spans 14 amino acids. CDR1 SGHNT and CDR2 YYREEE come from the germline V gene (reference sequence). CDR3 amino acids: CASSLPIPHSPLHF. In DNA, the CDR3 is TGTGCCAGCAGCTTGCCCATTCCCCATTCACCCCTCCACTTT.

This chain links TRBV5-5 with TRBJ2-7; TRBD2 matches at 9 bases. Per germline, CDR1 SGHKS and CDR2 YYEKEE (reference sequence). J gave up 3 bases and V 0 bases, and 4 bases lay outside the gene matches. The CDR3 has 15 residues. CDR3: CASSLAGSGGYEQYF. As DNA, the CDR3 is TGTGCCAGCAGCTTGGCCGGTAGCGGGGGCTACGAGCAGTACTTC.

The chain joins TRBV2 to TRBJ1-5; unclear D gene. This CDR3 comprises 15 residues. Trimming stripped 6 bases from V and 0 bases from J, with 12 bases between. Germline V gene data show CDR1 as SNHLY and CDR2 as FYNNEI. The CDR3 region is CASRSRGYSNQPQHF. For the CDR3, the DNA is TGTGCCAGCAGGTCGCGCGGATATAGCAATCAGCCCCAGCATTTT.

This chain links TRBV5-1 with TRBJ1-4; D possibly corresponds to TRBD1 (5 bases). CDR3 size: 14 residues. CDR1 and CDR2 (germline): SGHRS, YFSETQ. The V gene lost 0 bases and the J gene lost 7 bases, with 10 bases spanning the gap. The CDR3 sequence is CASSLEGRVEKLFF. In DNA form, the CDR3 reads TGCGCCAGCAGCTTGGAGGGGAGGGTTGAAAAACTGTTTTTT.

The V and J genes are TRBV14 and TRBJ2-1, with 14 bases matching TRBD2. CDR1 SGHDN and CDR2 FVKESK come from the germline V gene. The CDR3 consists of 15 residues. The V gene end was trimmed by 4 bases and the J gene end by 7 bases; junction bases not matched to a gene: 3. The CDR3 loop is CASSPWTSGGNEQFF. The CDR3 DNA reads TGTGCCAGCAGCCCATGGACTAGCGGGGGGAATGAGCAGTTCTTC.

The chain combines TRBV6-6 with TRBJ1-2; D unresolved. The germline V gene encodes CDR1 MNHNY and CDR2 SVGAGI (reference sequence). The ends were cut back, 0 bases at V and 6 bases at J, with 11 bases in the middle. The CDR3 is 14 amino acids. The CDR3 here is CASSYSNLSDGYTF. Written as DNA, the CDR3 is TGTGCCAGCAGTTACTCCAATCTGAGTGATGGCTACACCTTC.

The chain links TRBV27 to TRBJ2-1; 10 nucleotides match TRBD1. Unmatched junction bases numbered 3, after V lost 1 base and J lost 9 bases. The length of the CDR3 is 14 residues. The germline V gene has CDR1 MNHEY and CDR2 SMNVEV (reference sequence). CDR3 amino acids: CASSLWDRGGEQFF. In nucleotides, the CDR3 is TGTGCCAGCAGTTTATGGGACAGGGGTGGTGAGCAGTTCTTC.

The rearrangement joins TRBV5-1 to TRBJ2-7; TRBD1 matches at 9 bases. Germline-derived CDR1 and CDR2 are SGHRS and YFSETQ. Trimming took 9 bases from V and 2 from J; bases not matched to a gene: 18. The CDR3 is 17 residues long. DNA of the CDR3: TGCGCCAACCAGGGGACAGGGAGCACCCCACTTACCTACGAGCAGTACTTC. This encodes CANQGTGSTPLTYEQYF.

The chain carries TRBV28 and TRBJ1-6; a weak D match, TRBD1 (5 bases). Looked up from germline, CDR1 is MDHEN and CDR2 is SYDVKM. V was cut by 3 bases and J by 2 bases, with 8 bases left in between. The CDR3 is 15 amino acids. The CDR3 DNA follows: TGTGCCAGCAGTTTGGAGGGGACCTATAATTCACCCCTCCACTTT. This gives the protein CASSLEGTYNSPLHF.

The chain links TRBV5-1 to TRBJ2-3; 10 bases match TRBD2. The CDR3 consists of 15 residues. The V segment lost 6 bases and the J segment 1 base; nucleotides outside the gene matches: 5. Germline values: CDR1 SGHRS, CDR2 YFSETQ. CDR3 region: CASKEREGGTDTQYF. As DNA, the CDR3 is TGCGCCAGCAAGGAGCGGGAGGGAGGCACAGATACGCAGTATTTT.

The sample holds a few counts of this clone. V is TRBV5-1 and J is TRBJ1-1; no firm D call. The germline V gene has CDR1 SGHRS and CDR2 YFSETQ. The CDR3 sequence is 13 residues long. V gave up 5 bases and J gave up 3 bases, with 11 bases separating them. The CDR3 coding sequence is TGCGCCAGCAGGACCGGAGGGCACACTGAAGCTTTCTTT. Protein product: CASRTGGHTEAFF.

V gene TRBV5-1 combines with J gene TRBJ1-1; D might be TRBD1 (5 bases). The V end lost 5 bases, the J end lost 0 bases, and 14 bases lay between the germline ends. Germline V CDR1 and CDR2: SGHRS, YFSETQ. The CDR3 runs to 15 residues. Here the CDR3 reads CASSPGGVMNTEAFF. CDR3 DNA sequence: TGCGCCAGCAGTCCCGGAGGGGTGATGAACACTGAAGCTTTCTTT.

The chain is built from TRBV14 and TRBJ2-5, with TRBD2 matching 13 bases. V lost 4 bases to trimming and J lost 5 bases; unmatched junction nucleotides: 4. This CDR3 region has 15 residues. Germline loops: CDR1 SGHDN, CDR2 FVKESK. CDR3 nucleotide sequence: TGTGCCAGCAGCCCGGGACTAGCGGGATCGGAGACCCAGTACTTC. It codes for CASSPGLAGSETQYF.